These T cell receptor beta chains were read from a single sample in a study of tumor-infiltrating lymphocytes in primary liver carcinoma. In TCRdb, the multiplex PCR reads were re-called with MiXCR into one record per CDR3 protein. The sample lists more than 85,000 distinct CDR3 sequences, approximately 82% occurring once. Sample: liver tumor tissue from sampling region 3. All receptors derive from a man aged 35-49 years with primary liver carcinoma and hepatitis B virus infection. CDR3s include the opening cysteine and the closing phenylalanine or tryptophan. The D gene is left open where the match is weak. For some rows the clone size is stated as once, few or many, or as a class when expanded; others skip it.

cdr3_nt: TGCAGAGTTGGATCCGGGTGGGGTATGAACACTAAAGTTTTCTTT
cdr3_aa: CRVGSGWGMNTKVFF
j_call: TRBJ1-1
clone_size: .
v_call: TRBV29-1
d_call: .

cdr3_nt: TGTGTCAGCAGTTTGTCCGGTAACACAGATACGCAATATTTT
cdr3_aa: CVSSLSGNTDTQYF
j_call: TRBJ2-3
clone_size: .
v_call: TRBV5-6
d_call: .

cdr3_nt: TGCGACAGCAGCCAGGTGATCTACTCCTACGAGCAGTACTTC
cdr3_aa: CDSSQVIYSYEQYF
j_call: TRBJ2-7
clone_size: .
v_call: TRBV4-1
d_call: .

cdr3_nt: TGTGCCAGCAGCCTCGGGACAGGCTTTGGTGAAACTTTCTTT
cdr3_aa: CASSLGTGFGETFF
j_call: TRBJ1-1
clone_size: .
v_call: TRBV11-2
d_call: TRBD1

cdr3_nt: TGTGCCAGCAGCTTAGGGGCTAACGGACGAGGGACCCAGTACTTC
cdr3_aa: CASSLGANGRGTQYF
j_call: TRBJ2-5
clone_size: few
v_call: TRBV11-2
d_call: .

cdr3_nt: TGTGCCAGCAGTTCCACCCTCGGGCGCTCTAACACAGATACGCAGTATTTT
cdr3_aa: CASSSTLGRSNTDTQYF
j_call: TRBJ2-3
clone_size: .
v_call: TRBV28
d_call: .

cdr3_nt: TGTGCCGGCAACTCATACCTCGGGGTGGGGATTAGCGGGATGAGGCAGTACTTC
cdr3_aa: CAGNSYLGVGISGMRQYF
j_call: TRBJ2-7
clone_size: .
v_call: TRBV5-6
d_call: TRBD2

cdr3_nt: TGTGCCAGCAGTTACTCGAGGCACAGAATGAACACTGAAGCTTTCTTT
cdr3_aa: CASSYSRHRMNTEAFF
j_call: TRBJ1-1
clone_size: .
v_call: TRBV6-2/TRBV6-3
d_call: .

cdr3_nt: TGTGCCAGCAGCCCCGAGACTTCTTCCTACAATGATCAGTCCTTC
cdr3_aa: CASSPETSSYNDQSF
j_call: TRBJ2-1
clone_size: .
v_call: TRBV11-2
d_call: .

cdr3_nt: TGTGCCAGCTCACCAGCGGGTTGGGAGACCCAGTACTTC
cdr3_aa: CASSPAGWETQYF
j_call: TRBJ2-5
clone_size: .
v_call: TRBV18
d_call: .

cdr3_nt: TGTGCCAGCAGCTTAGGGTTTGTGACGGTTAGCACAGATACGCAGTATTTT
cdr3_aa: CASSLGFVTVSTDTQYF
j_call: TRBJ2-3
clone_size: .
v_call: TRBV11-2
d_call: .

cdr3_nt: TGTGCCAGCAGCTTAGGCCGTAGCAATCAGCCCAAGCATTTT
cdr3_aa: CASSLGRSNQPKHF
j_call: TRBJ1-5
clone_size: .
v_call: TRBV13
d_call: .

cdr3_nt: TGTGCCAAGAGGCCACTACAGGCCGAGCAGTACTTC
cdr3_aa: CAKRPLQAEQYF
j_call: TRBJ2-7
clone_size: once
v_call: TRBV28
d_call: .

cdr3_nt: TGCGCCTACAGCCTGGCCGGAGGGGCAAGGACTGAAGCTTTCTTT
cdr3_aa: CAYSLAGGARTEAFF
j_call: TRBJ1-1
clone_size: .
v_call: TRBV5-1
d_call: .

cdr3_nt: TGTGCTAGCAGTGTAAACACAGAGACCCAGTACTTC
cdr3_aa: CASSVNTETQYF
j_call: TRBJ2-5
clone_size: .
v_call: TRBV25-1
d_call: .

cdr3_nt: TGCGCCAGCAGCAGGACAGGGCCGGTAACAGGGGAGCTGCTTTTT
cdr3_aa: CASSRTGPVTGELLF
j_call: TRBJ2-2
clone_size: .
v_call: TRBV5-1
d_call: TRBD1

cdr3_nt: TGTGTCAGCGGTGACAGGGTTGGGCCCAATGAGCAGTCCTTC
cdr3_aa: CVSGDRVGPNEQSF
j_call: TRBJ2-1
clone_size: .
v_call: TRBV7-9
d_call: TRBD1

cdr3_nt: TGTGCCAGCACTTTAGGACAACTTCTCTCTGGAAACACAATATATTTT
cdr3_aa: CASTLGQLLSGNTIYF
j_call: TRBJ1-3
clone_size: .
v_call: TRBV12-3/TRBV12-4
d_call: .

cdr3_nt: TGTGCCAGCAGCCCTGGGGTAGCTAACACTGAAGCTTTCTTT
cdr3_aa: CASSPGVANTEAFF
j_call: TRBJ1-1
clone_size: few
v_call: TRBV7-9
d_call: .

cdr3_nt: TGCGCCAGCAGTGAACTATCGGGGAATGGGGGAAGTAACACTGGGGAGCTGTTTTTT
cdr3_aa: CASSELSGNGGSNTGELFF
j_call: TRBJ2-2
clone_size: .
v_call: TRBV10-1
d_call: .

cdr3_nt: TGTGCCAGCAGTTACTCCGTGGGTATCGGGGAGCTGTTTTTT
cdr3_aa: CASSYSVGIGELFF
j_call: TRBJ2-2
clone_size: .
v_call: TRBV12-3/TRBV12-4
d_call: .

cdr3_nt: TGTGCCGGCAGTAGCCCCGGAGGGAGCGGGAGGAACGAGCAGTACTTC
cdr3_aa: CAGSSPGGSGRNEQYF
j_call: TRBJ2-7
clone_size: once
v_call: TRBV12-3/TRBV12-4
d_call: TRBD2

cdr3_nt: TGTGCCAGCAGCCTGGGGGGCGTCAGTACGCAGTATTTT
cdr3_aa: CASSLGGVSTQYF
j_call: TRBJ2-3
clone_size: many
v_call: TRBV12-3/TRBV12-4
d_call: .

cdr3_nt: TGTGCCTACAGTCCCGGGGGCTACGGGCAGTACTTC
cdr3_aa: CAYSPGGYGQYF
j_call: TRBJ2-7
clone_size: .
v_call: TRBV11-2
d_call: .

cdr3_nt: TGTGCCAGTGCCAGGGCGGACACCGGGGAGCTGTTTTTT
cdr3_aa: CASARADTGELFF
j_call: TRBJ2-2
clone_size: .
v_call: TRBV6-9
d_call: .

cdr3_nt: TGTGCCTGCCCTGGCTGGACAGGGTCGGTGGATGGCTACAACTTC
cdr3_aa: CACPGWTGSVDGYNF
j_call: TRBJ1-2
clone_size: .
v_call: TRBV30
d_call: TRBD1

cdr3_nt: TGCAGCGCTGGACTAGTGGGAAGGTTCTACAATGAGCAGTTCTTC
cdr3_aa: CSAGLVGRFYNEQFF
j_call: TRBJ2-1
clone_size: .
v_call: TRBV29-1
d_call: TRBD2

cdr3_nt: TGTGCCAGCAGTTACTCGTGGGACAACCATGGCTACACCTTC
cdr3_aa: CASSYSWDNHGYTF
j_call: TRBJ1-2
clone_size: .
v_call: TRBV6-5
d_call: .

cdr3_nt: TGTGCCAGGAGCACGGACTGGGACACCGGGGAGCTGTTTTTT
cdr3_aa: CARSTDWDTGELFF
j_call: TRBJ2-2
clone_size: .
v_call: TRBV11-2
d_call: .

cdr3_nt: TGTGCCAGCAGCTTGGGACTCCGATTCAATGAGCAGTTCTTT
cdr3_aa: CASSLGLRFNEQFF
j_call: TRBJ2-1
clone_size: .
v_call: TRBV28
d_call: .

cdr3_nt: TGTGCCTCGAGTGGAAAGCCGGGACGTACGAACACCGGGGAGCTGCTTTTT
cdr3_aa: CASSGKPGRTNTGELLF
j_call: TRBJ2-2
clone_size: .
v_call: TRBV30
d_call: .

cdr3_nt: TGTGCCAGCAATGTCGGCGGGAGCGGGGGCGAACAATACTTC
cdr3_aa: CASNVGGSGGEQYF
j_call: TRBJ2-7
clone_size: .
v_call: TRBV6-1
d_call: TRBD2

cdr3_nt: TGTGCCAGTAGTTTGGAGGGGGCTTATGGCCACACCTTC
cdr3_aa: CASSLEGAYGHTF
j_call: TRBJ1-2
clone_size: .
v_call: TRBV28
d_call: TRBD1

cdr3_nt: TGTGCCTGGTCCCGGTCCCTAGCGGATTATGAGCAGTTCTTC
cdr3_aa: CAWSRSLADYEQFF
j_call: TRBJ2-1
clone_size: .
v_call: TRBV30
d_call: TRBD2

cdr3_nt: TGTGCCAGCAGCGTCCTTGGGCGGGAGAGCACAGATACGCAGTATTTT
cdr3_aa: CASSVLGRESTDTQYF
j_call: TRBJ2-3
clone_size: .
v_call: TRBV9
d_call: TRBD2

cdr3_nt: TGTGCCAGCCGTTACCAGGACAGGAGAAGAGGCTACACCTTC
cdr3_aa: CASRYQDRRRGYTF
j_call: TRBJ1-2
clone_size: .
v_call: TRBV12-3/TRBV12-4
d_call: TRBD1

cdr3_nt: TGCGGCGTTGTCGGGGGGCCTCCTGAAGCTTTCTTT
cdr3_aa: CGVVGGPPEAFF
j_call: TRBJ1-1
clone_size: many
v_call: TRBV29-1
d_call: .

cdr3_nt: TGTGACAGCAGCCGTGAGGACAGGGCCTATTCACCCCTCCACTTT
cdr3_aa: CDSSREDRAYSPLHF
j_call: TRBJ1-6
clone_size: few
v_call: TRBV11-2
d_call: TRBD1

cdr3_nt: TGTGCCAGCAGCAAAGACAGGGGGCTATACGAGCAGTACTTC
cdr3_aa: CASSKDRGLYEQYF
j_call: TRBJ2-7
clone_size: many
v_call: TRBV5-4
d_call: TRBD1

cdr3_nt: TGCAGTGTCGCTGGAGTGGACGGACGTATCGCAGATACGCAGTATTTT
cdr3_aa: CSVAGVDGRIADTQYF
j_call: TRBJ2-3
clone_size: .
v_call: TRBV29-1
d_call: .

cdr3_nt: TGTGCCAGCAGCATGGGGGTAGACAGGGGCATTTCCCTCTCTGGAGCCAATGTCCTGACTTTC
cdr3_aa: CASSMGVDRGISLSGANVLTF
j_call: TRBJ2-6
clone_size: .
v_call: TRBV11-2
d_call: TRBD1

cdr3_nt: TGTACCAGCAGTTACTCCGCAGGATACCATCAGTACTTC
cdr3_aa: CTSSYSAGYHQYF
j_call: TRBJ2-7
clone_size: .
v_call: TRBV6-2/TRBV6-3
d_call: .

cdr3_nt: TGCGCCAGCAGCTTGGACGCGGGGGATACGCAGTATTTT
cdr3_aa: CASSLDAGDTQYF
j_call: TRBJ2-3
clone_size: many
v_call: TRBV5-1
d_call: .

cdr3_nt: TGTGCCAGTAGCCAAGGACAGGAAAGCTCCTACAATGAGCAGTTCTTC
cdr3_aa: CASSQGQESSYNEQFF
j_call: TRBJ2-1
clone_size: .
v_call: TRBV4-2
d_call: TRBD1

cdr3_nt: TGTGCCAGCAGCTACTCCATCGGAGGGGAGGCCTACAAGCAGTACTTC
cdr3_aa: CASSYSIGGEAYKQYF
j_call: TRBJ2-7
clone_size: .
v_call: TRBV6-5
d_call: .

cdr3_nt: TGTGCCACCAGACTCGACATGGGCTCCTACAATGAGCAGTTCTTC
cdr3_aa: CATRLDMGSYNEQFF
j_call: TRBJ2-1
clone_size: .
v_call: TRBV11-2
d_call: .

cdr3_nt: TGTGCCAGCTGCCCTGGGGGAGGTGGCACCGATACGCGGTATTTT
cdr3_aa: CASCPGGGGTDTRYF
j_call: TRBJ2-3
clone_size: .
v_call: TRBV11-3
d_call: .

cdr3_nt: TGTACCAGTAGTGTTGGGCTAGCAACAGATACGCAGTATTTT
cdr3_aa: CTSSVGLATDTQYF
j_call: TRBJ2-3
clone_size: once
v_call: TRBV6-1
d_call: .

cdr3_nt: TGCGCCAGGAACCCAAACAGTGAGACTGAAACTTTCTTT
cdr3_aa: CARNPNSETETFF
j_call: TRBJ1-1
clone_size: .
v_call: TRBV5-1
d_call: .

cdr3_nt: TGCGCCATCAGTGACAGGGGGCGCGAGGATGAAAAACTGTTTTTT
cdr3_aa: CAISDRGREDEKLFF
j_call: TRBJ1-4
clone_size: .
v_call: TRBV10-3
d_call: TRBD1

cdr3_nt: TGTAGCGGGGGAAACAGCCTGAACACTGAAGCTTTCTTT
cdr3_aa: CSGGNSLNTEAFF
j_call: TRBJ1-1
clone_size: .
v_call: TRBV29-1
d_call: .